Listed here are 21 T cell receptor beta chains from one sample, sequenced in a study of human T cells and chemical hapten exposure. Unfractionated whole blood yielded the extracted total RNA. TCRdb reprocessed the 5' RACE reads via MiXCR and lists one record per CDR3 protein. The sample lists more than 60,000 distinct CDR3 sequences, more than 15% occurring once. The source is a female donor in good health.

In this sample, this clonotype turned up a few times. This chain links TRBV12-3 or TRBV12-4 with TRBJ1-4; D gene ambiguous. The CDR3 spans 12 residues. The germline V and J ends were trimmed by 8 bases and 11 bases, with 15 bases remaining between them. The CDR3 coding sequence is TGTGCCAGCGGAAGGGCAGATAGGAAACTGTTTTTT. Protein product: CASGRADRKLFF.

This clonotype has ten or more counts. The rearrangement links TRBV6-5 to TRBJ2-7; D uncertain. Looked up from germline, CDR1 is MNHEY and CDR2 is SVGAGI. With 2 bases removed from V and 5 bases from J, the gap between germline ends came to 10 bases. The CDR3 loop spans 13 amino acids. The DNA of the CDR3 is TGTGCCAGCAGTTACCGGCAGTCGCACGAGCAGTACTTC. Residues: CASSYRQSHEQYF.

This clonotype was detected a few times. The rearrangement links TRBV13 to TRBJ1-2; D gene uncertain. Trimming left V 3 bases short and J 6 bases short, with 11 bases between. This CDR3 has 13 residues. From germline, CDR1 is PRHDT and CDR2 FYEKMQ (reference sequence). CDR3 DNA sequence: TGTGCCAGCAGCTTGGGAAGGGAGAATGGCTACACCTTC. Translated, it gives CASSLGRENGYTF.

This clonotype was seen a handful of times. The chain employs TRBV3-1 and TRBJ1-2; D possibly corresponds to TRBD1 (5 bases). V was trimmed by 0 bases and J by 2 bases, leaving 7 bases between them. The CDR3 runs 14 residues. Germline-derived CDR1 and CDR2 are LGHDT and YNNKEL (reference sequence). CDR3 residues: CASSQDWDNYGYTF. CDR3 nucleotide sequence: TGTGCCAGCAGCCAAGATTGGGACAACTATGGCTACACCTTC. The whole variable domain, filled in from reference TRBV3-1 and TRBJ1-2, reads DTAVSQTPKYLVTQMGNDKSIKCEQNLGHDTMYWYKQDSKKFLKIMFSYNNKELIINETVPNRFSPKSPDKAHLNLHINSLELGDSAVYFCASSQDWDNYGYTFGSGTRLTVV.

The gene calls are TRBV13 and TRBJ1-1; 9 bases align to TRBD1. V was pared by 5 bases and J by 8 bases, with 12 bases of the junction left unmatched. The CDR3 consists of 15 residues. Germline assignment: CDR1 PRHDT and CDR2 FYEKMQ (reference sequence). In DNA, the CDR3 is TGTGCCAGCAGCCCCAATATACAGGGGGCGTCAGAAGCTTTCTTT. It specifies CASSPNIQGASEAFF.

In this sample, this clonotype turned up a few times. The CDR3 nucleotides are TGTGCCAGCAGCTTAAATAAGGTTGCGCAGTATTTT. This sequence encodes CASSLNKVAQYF. The chain has TRBV7-2 and TRBJ2-3, with D uncertain. Deletions cut 2 bases from V and 10 bases from J, with 10 bases between. CDR1 and CDR2 (germline): SGHTA, FQGNSA. CDR3 length equals 12 residues.

The table lists this clonotype with many counts. V gene TRBV7-2 combines with J gene TRBJ1-5; D perhaps matches TRBD1 (6 bases). From germline, CDR1 is SGHTA and CDR2 FQGNSA. V dropped 1 base and J dropped 0 bases, with 10 bases sitting between them. The CDR3 is made up of 16 amino acids. The CDR3 protein is CASSLEGGYSNQPQHF. The CDR3 nucleotides are TGTGCCAGCAGCTTAGAGGGGGGGTATAGCAATCAGCCCCAGCATTTT.

J is TRBJ1-4 and V is TRBV29-1; a possible D gene is TRBD1 (5 bases). V was shortened by 7 bases and J by 11 bases, with 23 bases between the two germline ends. The CDR3 totals 14 residues. CDR1 and CDR2 from the germline V gene are SQVTM and ANQGSEA. The CDR3 spells CSAARDGGLGKLFF. CDR3 coding DNA: TGCAGCGCCGCACGGGACGGGGGGTTAGGGAAACTGTTTTTT.

This clonotype occurred a few times. The chain recombines TRBV18 with TRBJ2-1; tentatively, D is TRBD1 (5 bases). The ends were cut back, 4 bases at V and 0 bases at J, with 13 bases in the middle. Germline V lookup: CDR1 KGHSH, CDR2 LQKENI. The CDR3 length is 16 residues. The CDR3 sequence is CASSQTASSSYNEQFF. The CDR3 DNA follows: TGTGCCAGCTCACAGACAGCCTCCAGCTCCTACAATGAGCAGTTCTTC.

The chain employs TRBV20-1 and TRBJ2-1, with D perhaps matching TRBD2 (6 bases). The V end was cut by 5 bases, the J end by 0 bases, with 17 bases between. Per germline, CDR1 DFQATT and CDR2 SNEGSKA (reference sequence). This CDR3 contains 16 residues. CDR3 bases: TGCAGTGCTCTTTCTAGCGCGGGAAACTCCTACAATGAGCAGTTCTTC. Translation gives CSALSSAGNSYNEQFF.

The table lists this clonotype with a few counts. This rearrangement joins TRBV6-1 to TRBJ2-5; 8 bases are a match to TRBD2. This CDR3 has 15 amino acids. Germline V gene data show CDR1 as MNHNS and CDR2 as SASEGT. V was clipped by 2 bases and J by 2 bases; unmatched bases: 4. CDR3 DNA: TGTGCCAGCAGTGAAAGCGGGGGTAGACAAGAGACCCAGTACTTC. As protein: CASSESGGRQETQYF.

This clonotype was found a few times. The CDR3 sequence is CAWTSRPGLGQETQYF. The DNA of the CDR3 is TGTGCCTGGACTAGTCGGCCCGGGCTAGGCCAAGAGACCCAGTACTTC. The chain uses TRBV30 and TRBJ2-5; D uncertain. The CDR3 covers 16 residues. Germline V gene lookup returns CDR1 GTSNPN and CDR2 SVGIG (reference sequence). V was shortened by 4 bases and J by 1 base, with 19 bases between the two germline ends.

The chain carries TRBV3-1 and TRBJ1-1; D is possibly TRBD1 (5 bases). The CDR3 spans 13 residues. Germline V CDR1 and CDR2: LGHDT, YNNKEL (reference sequence). Trimming removed 2 bases at V and 3 bases at J, with 7 bases between. CDR3 residues: CASSQQGHTEAFF. The CDR3 DNA reads TGTGCCAGCAGCCAACAGGGACACACTGAAGCTTTCTTT. Full variable domain (outside the CDR3, taken from reference TRBV3-1 and TRBJ1-1): DTAVSQTPKYLVTQMGNDKSIKCEQNLGHDTMYWYKQDSKKFLKIMFSYNNKELIINETVPNRFSPKSPDKAHLNLHINSLELGDSAVYFCASSQQGHTEAFFGQGTRLTVV.

This chain joins TRBV7-9 and TRBJ2-2; D gene unclear. Germline CDR1 SEHNR, CDR2 FQNEAQ (reference sequence). This CDR3 comprises 14 residues. V lost 5 bases, J lost 6 bases, and 13 bases lay in between. CDR3 protein: CASSHPPRPGELFF. In nucleotides, the CDR3 is TGTGCCAGCAGCCACCCCCCTCGTCCCGGGGAGCTGTTTTTT.

This clonotype appeared a few times. This chain connects TRBV12-3 or TRBV12-4 to TRBJ1-6; TRBD1 is a possible D gene (5 bases). The CDR3 totals 16 residues. With 5 bases removed from V and 5 bases from J, the gap between germline ends came to 16 bases. The CDR3 spells CASSPLGGEDNSPLHF. In DNA, the CDR3 is TGTGCCAGCAGTCCCCTTGGGGGAGAGGATAATTCACCCCTCCACTTT.

The genes are TRBV20-1 and TRBJ2-3; D is tentatively TRBD1 or TRBD2 (6 bases each). The CDR3 covers 16 residues. Germline CDR1 DFQATT, CDR2 SNEGSKA (reference sequence). V lost 5 bases and J lost 8, with 26 bases in between. CDR3 nucleotide sequence: TGCAGTGCTCCCTCCGGGACTCGGGGAGTACAGGGTACGCAGTATTTT. Translated: CSAPSGTRGVQGTQYF.

The chain employs TRBV4-3 and TRBJ1-2; TRBD1 is a possible D gene (6 bases). From germline, CDR1 is LGHNA and CDR2 YSLEER. V dropped 0 bases and J dropped 3 bases, with 11 bases sitting between them. The CDR3 covers 15 residues. The CDR3 loop is CASSQELRTDYGYTF. The CDR3 bases are TGCGCCAGCAGCCAAGAACTCCGGACAGACTATGGCTACACCTTC.

The CDR3 reads CASSPAGTGSSEAFF. In DNA form, the CDR3 reads TGCGCCAGCAGCCCGGCCGGGACAGGGTCTTCAGAAGCTTTCTTT. V gene TRBV5-1 combines with J gene TRBJ1-1, with 9 bases fitting TRBD1. The CDR3 is 15 residues long. Germline trimming cut 4 bases from V and 8 bases from J; bases unmatched to any gene: 12. Germline-derived CDR1 and CDR2 are SGHRS and YFSETQ.

This chain connects TRBV20-1 to TRBJ2-3; D uncertain. The CDR3 length is 16 residues. Germline CDR1 DFQATT, CDR2 SNEGSKA (reference sequence). V dropped 0 bases and J dropped 2 bases, with 15 bases sitting between them. CDR3 sequence (DNA): TGCAGTGCTAGAGATCCCCTAGATGGAGACACAGATACGCAGTATTTT. Translation: CSARDPLDGDTDTQYF.

CDR3 nucleotide sequence: TGTGCCAGCAGCTTAAGTGTGCCCACCGGGGCCAACGTCCTGACTTTC. Translating gives CASSLSVPTGANVLTF. The rearrangement uses TRBV7-9 and TRBJ2-6; D remains ambiguous. This CDR3 spans 16 amino acids. V gave up 2 bases and J gave up 4 bases, with 12 bases separating them. Germline CDR1 SEHNR, CDR2 FQNEAQ (reference sequence).

This clonotype was seen at least ten times. The V and J genes are TRBV12-3 or TRBV12-4 and TRBJ2-3, with D perhaps matching TRBD2 (6 bases). The CDR3 consists of 14 residues. V was shortened by 5 bases and J by 2 bases, with 11 bases between the two germline ends. The CDR3 sequence: CASSLTSTTDTQYF. For the CDR3, the DNA is TGTGCCAGCAGTCTCACTAGCACCACAGATACGCAGTATTTT.